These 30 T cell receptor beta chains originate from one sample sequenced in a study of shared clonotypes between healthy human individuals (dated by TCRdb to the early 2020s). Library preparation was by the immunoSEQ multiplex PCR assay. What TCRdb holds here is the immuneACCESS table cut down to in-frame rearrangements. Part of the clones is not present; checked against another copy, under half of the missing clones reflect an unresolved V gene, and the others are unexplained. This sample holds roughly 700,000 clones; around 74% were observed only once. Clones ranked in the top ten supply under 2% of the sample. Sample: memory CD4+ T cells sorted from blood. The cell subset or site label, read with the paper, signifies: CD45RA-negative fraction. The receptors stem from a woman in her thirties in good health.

The CDR3 here is CASSLMGHTEQFF. CDR3 sequence (DNA): TGCGCCAGCAGCTTAATGGGACACACTGAGCAGTTCTTC. This chain joins TRBV5-1 and TRBJ2-1, with D possibly being TRBD1 (6 bases). Per the germline V gene, CDR1 is SGHRS and CDR2 is YFSETQ. The V end lost 2 bases, the J end lost 9 bases, and 12 bases lay between the germline ends. The CDR3 is 13 residues long.

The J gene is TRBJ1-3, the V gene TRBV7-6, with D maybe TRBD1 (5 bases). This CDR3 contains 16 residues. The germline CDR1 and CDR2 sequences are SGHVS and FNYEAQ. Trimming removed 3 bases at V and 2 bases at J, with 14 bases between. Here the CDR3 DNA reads TGTGCCAGCAGCTTCGTGGCAGGGCAAGCTGGAAACACCATATATTTT. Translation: CASSFVAGQAGNTIYF.

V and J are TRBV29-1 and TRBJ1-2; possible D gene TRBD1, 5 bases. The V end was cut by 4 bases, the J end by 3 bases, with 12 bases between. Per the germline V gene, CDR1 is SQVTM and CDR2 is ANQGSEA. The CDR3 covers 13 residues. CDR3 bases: TGCAGCGTTGCGCAGGGTTGGGACTATGGCTACACCTTC. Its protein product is CSVAQGWDYGYTF.

Here the CDR3 DNA reads TGCAGCGTTTGTACCGGGACTAGCGGCTACGAGCAGTACTTC. Translated, it gives CSVCTGTSGYEQYF. The chain recombines TRBV29-1 with TRBJ2-7, with 11 bases identical to TRBD2. Losses at the gene ends were 5 bases for V and 3 bases for J; bases not matched to a gene: 6. The germline V gene encodes CDR1 SQVTM and CDR2 ANQGSEA. The CDR3 loop spans 14 amino acids.

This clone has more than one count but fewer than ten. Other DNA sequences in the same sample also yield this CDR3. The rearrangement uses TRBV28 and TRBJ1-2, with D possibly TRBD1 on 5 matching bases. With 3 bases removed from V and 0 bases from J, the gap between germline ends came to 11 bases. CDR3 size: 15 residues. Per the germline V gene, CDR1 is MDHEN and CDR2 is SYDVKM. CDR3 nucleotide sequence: TGTGCCAGCAGTTTGGCCCCAGGGCCTAACTATGGCTACACCTTC. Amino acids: CASSLAPGPNYGYTF.

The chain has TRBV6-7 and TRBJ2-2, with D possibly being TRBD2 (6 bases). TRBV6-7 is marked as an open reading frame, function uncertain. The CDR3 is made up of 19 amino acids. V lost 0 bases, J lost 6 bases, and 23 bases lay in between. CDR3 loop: CASSYSVEPGLPSPGELFF. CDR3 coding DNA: TGTGCCAGCAGTTACTCGGTTGAACCGGGACTCCCATCACCCGGGGAGCTGTTTTTT.

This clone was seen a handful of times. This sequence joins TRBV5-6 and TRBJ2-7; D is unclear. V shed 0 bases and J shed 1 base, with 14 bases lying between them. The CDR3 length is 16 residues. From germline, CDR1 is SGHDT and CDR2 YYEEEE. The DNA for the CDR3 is TGTGCCAGCAGCTTGGGGTTGGAGCGCAAATCCTACGAGCAGTACTTC. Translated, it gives CASSLGLERKSYEQYF.

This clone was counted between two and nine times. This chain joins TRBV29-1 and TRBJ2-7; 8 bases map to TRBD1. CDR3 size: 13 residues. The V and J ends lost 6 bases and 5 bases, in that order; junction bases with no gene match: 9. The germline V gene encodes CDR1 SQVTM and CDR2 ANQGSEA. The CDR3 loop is CSVYDRGRNEQYF. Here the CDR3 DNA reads TGCAGCGTCTACGACAGGGGAAGAAACGAGCAGTACTTC.

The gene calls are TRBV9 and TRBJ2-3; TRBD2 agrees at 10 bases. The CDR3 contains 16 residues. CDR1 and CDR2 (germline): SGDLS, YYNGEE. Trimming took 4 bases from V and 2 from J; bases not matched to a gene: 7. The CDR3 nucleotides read TGTGCCAGCAGCCCTCGACTAGCGGGTCCCACAGATACGCAGTATTTT. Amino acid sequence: CASSPRLAGPTDTQYF.

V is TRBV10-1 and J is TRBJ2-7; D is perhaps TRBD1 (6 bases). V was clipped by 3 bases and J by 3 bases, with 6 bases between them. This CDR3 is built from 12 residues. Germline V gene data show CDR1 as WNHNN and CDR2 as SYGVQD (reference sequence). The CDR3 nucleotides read TGCGCCAGCAGTGAAGGGGGCTACGAGCAGTACTTC. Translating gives CASSEGGYEQYF.

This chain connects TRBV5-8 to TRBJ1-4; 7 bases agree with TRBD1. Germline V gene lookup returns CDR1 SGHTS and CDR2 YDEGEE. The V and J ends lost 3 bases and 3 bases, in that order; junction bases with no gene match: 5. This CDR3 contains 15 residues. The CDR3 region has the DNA TGTGCCAGCAGCTCCCTGGGACAGTCTAATGAAAAACTGTTTTTT. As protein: CASSSLGQSNEKLFF.

The CDR3 DNA reads TGTGCCAGCAGGAGGGGACAGGGGAACTACGAGCAGTACTTC. This translates into CASRRGQGNYEQYF. The chain uses TRBV5-4 and TRBJ2-7, with 10 bases identical to TRBD1. J gave up 3 bases and V 5 bases, and 5 bases lay outside the gene matches. In germline, CDR1 is SGHNT, CDR2 YYREEE (reference sequence). The CDR3 spans 14 residues.

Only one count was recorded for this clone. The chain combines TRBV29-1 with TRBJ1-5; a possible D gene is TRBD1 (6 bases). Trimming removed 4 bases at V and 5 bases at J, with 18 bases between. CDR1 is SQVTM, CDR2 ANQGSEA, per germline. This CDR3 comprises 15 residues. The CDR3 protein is CSVVPVGGLDQPQHF. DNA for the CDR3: TGCAGCGTTGTTCCGGTAGGGGGGCTGGATCAGCCCCAGCATTTT.

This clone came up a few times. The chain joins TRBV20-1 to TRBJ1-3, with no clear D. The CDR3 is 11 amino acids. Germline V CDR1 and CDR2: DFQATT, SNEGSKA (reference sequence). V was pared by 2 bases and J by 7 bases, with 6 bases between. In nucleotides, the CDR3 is TGCAGTGCTAGAATTGGGAACACCATATATTTT. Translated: CSARIGNTIYF.

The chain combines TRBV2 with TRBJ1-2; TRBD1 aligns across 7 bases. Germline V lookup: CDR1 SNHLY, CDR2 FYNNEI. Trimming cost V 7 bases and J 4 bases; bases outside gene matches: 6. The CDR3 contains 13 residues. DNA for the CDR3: TGTGCCAGCAATGGACAGGAGGTCTATGGCTACACCTTC. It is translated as CASNGQEVYGYTF.

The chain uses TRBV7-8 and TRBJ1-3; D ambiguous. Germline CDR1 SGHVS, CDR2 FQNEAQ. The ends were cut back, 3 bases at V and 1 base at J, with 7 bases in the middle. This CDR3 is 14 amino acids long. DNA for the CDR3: TGTGCCAGCAGCTTTGGGATATCTGGAAACACCATATATTTT. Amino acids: CASSFGISGNTIYF.

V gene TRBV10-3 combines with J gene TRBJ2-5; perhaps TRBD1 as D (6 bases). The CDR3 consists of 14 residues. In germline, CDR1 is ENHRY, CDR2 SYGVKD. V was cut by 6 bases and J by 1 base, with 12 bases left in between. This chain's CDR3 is CAIRGDNGQETQYF. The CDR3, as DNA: TGTGCCATCAGGGGGGACAACGGCCAAGAGACCCAGTACTTC.

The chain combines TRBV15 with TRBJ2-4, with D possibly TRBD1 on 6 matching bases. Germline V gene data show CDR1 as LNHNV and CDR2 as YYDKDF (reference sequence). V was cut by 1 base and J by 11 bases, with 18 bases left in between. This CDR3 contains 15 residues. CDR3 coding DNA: TGTGCCACCAGCAGAGTGGAAGGGGGACCCAGGGTTCAGTACTTC. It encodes CATSRVEGGPRVQYF.

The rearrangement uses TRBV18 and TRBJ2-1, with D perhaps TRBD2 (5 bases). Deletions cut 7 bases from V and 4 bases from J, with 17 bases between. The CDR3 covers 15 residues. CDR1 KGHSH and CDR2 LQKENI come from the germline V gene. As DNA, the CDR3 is TGTGCCAGCTTCATCCAGGAGAGAGGGTACAATGAGCAGTTCTTC. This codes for CASFIQERGYNEQFF.

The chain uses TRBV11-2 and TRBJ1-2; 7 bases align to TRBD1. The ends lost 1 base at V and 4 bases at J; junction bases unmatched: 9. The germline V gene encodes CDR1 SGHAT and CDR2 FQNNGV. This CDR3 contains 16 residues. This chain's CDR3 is CASSLGLRGRTYGYTF. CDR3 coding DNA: TGTGCCAGCAGCTTAGGTTTGAGGGGGCGCACCTATGGCTACACCTTC.

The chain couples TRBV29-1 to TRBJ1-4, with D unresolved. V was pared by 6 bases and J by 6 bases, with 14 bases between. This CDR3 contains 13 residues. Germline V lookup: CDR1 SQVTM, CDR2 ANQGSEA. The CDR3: CSVAGRADEKLFF. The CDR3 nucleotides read TGCAGCGTAGCCGGGAGGGCCGATGAAAAACTGTTTTTT.

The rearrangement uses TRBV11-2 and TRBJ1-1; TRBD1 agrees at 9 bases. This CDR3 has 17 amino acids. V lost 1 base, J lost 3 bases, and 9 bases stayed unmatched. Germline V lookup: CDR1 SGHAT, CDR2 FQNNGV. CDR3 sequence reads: CASSLVQGASMYTEAFF. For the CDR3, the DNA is TGTGCCAGCAGCTTAGTACAGGGGGCGTCGATGTACACTGAAGCTTTCTTT. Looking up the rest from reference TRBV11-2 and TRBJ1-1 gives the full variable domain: EAGVAQSPRYKIIEKRQSVAFWCNPISGHATLYWYQQILGQGPKLLIQFQNNGVVDDSQLPKDRFSAERLKGVDSTLKIQPAKLEDSAVYLCASSLVQGASMYTEAFFGQGTRLTVV.

CDR3: CASTLRSGTSNYNEQFF. The CDR3 coding sequence is TGCGCCAGCACCCTTCGGAGTGGGACTAGCAACTACAATGAGCAGTTCTTC. The chain recombines TRBV10-1 with TRBJ2-1; 9 bases are shared with TRBD2. Germline trimming cut 7 bases from V and 3 bases from J; bases unmatched to any gene: 13. Germline V gene data show CDR1 as WNHNN and CDR2 as SYGVQD (reference sequence). The CDR3 extends over 17 amino acids.

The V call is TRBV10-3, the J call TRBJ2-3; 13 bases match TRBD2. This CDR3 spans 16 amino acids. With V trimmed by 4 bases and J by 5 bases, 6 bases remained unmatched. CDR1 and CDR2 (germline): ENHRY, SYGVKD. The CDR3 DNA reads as TGTGCCATCAGTGTAGGACTAGCGGGAGCGGGAGATACGCAGTATTTT. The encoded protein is CAISVGLAGAGDTQYF.

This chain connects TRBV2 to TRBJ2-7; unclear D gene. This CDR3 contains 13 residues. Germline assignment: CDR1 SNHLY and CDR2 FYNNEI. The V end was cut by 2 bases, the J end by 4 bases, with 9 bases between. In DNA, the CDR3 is TGTGCCAGCAGTGAACAGGCCACATACGAGCAGTACTTC. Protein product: CASSEQATYEQYF.

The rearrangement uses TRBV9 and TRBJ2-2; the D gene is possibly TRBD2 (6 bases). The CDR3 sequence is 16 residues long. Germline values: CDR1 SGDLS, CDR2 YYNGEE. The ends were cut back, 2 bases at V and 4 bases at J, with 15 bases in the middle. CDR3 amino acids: CASSVTGEVLTGELFF. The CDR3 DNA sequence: TGTGCCAGCAGCGTGACGGGGGAGGTACTCACCGGGGAGCTGTTTTTT.

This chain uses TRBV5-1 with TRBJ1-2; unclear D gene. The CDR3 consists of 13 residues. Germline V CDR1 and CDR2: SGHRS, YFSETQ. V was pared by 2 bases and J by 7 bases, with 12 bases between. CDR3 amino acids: CASSFDHMSGYTF. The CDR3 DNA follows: TGCGCCAGCAGCTTCGACCATATGTCTGGCTACACCTTC. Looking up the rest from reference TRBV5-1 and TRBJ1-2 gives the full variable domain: KAGVTQTPRYLIKTRGQQVTLSCSPISGHRSVSWYQQTPGQGLQFLFEYFSETQRNKGNFPGRFSGRQFSNSRSEMNVSTLELGDSALYLCASSFDHMSGYTFGSGTRLTVV.

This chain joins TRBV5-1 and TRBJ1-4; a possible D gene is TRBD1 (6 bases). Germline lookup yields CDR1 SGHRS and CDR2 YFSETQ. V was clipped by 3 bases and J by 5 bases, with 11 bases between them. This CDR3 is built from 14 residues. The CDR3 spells CASSWQGKNEKLFF. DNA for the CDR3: TGCGCCAGCAGCTGGCAGGGGAAGAATGAAAAACTGTTTTTT.

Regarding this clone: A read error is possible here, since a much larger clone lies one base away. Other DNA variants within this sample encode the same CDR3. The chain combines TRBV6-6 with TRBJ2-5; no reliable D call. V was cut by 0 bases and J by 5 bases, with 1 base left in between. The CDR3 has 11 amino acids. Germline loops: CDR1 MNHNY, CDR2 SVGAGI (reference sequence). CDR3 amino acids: CASSYSETQYF. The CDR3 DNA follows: TGTGCCAGCAGTTACTCCGAGACCCAGTACTTC.

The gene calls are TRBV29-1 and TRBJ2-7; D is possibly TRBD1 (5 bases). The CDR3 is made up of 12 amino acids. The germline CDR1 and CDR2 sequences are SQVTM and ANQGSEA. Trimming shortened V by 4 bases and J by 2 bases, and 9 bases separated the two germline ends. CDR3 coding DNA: TGCAGCGTTGCAAGGGGTCCCTACGAGCAGTACTTC. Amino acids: CSVARGPYEQYF.